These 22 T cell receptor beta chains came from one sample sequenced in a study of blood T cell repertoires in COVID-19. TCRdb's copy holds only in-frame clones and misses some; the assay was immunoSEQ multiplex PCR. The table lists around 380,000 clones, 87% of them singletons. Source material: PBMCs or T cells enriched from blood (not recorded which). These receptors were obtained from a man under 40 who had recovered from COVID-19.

CDR3 nucleotides: TGTGCCAGCAGTGAAGATTCCGGGTCCAATCAGCCCCAGCATTTT. Translated, it gives CASSEDSGSNQPQHF. This chain connects TRBV2 to TRBJ1-5; D remains unclear. Deletions cut 1 base from V and 3 bases from J, with 10 bases between. The CDR3 has 15 residues. CDR1 and CDR2 (germline): SNHLY, FYNNEI.

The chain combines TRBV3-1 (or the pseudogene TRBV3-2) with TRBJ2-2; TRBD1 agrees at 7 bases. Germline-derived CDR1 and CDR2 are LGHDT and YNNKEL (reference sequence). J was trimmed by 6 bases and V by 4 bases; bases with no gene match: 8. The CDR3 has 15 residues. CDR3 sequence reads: CASSRMTGPAGELFF. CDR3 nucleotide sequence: TGTGCCAGCAGCCGCATGACAGGGCCGGCCGGGGAGCTGTTTTTT.

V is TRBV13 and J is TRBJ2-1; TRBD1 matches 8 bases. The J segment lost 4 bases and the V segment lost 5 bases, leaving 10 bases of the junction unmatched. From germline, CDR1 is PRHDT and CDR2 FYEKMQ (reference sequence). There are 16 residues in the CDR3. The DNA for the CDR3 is TGTGCCAGCAGCATAAGGACAGGGAATCTGTACAATGAGCAGTTCTTC. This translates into CASSIRTGNLYNEQFF.

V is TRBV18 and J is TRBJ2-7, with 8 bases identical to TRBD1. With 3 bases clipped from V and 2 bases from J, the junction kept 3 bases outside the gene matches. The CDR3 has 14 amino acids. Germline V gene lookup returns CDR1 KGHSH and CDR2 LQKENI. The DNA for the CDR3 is TGTGCCAGCTCACCGGGACAGGCGACCTACGAGCAGTACTTC. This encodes CASSPGQATYEQYF.

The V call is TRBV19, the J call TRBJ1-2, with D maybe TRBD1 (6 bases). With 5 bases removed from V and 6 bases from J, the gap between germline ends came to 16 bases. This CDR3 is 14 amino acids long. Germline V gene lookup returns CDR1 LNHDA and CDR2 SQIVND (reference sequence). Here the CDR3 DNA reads TGTGCCAGTAGTCGTCAGGGGTCTTCTCATGGCTACACCTTC. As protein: CASSRQGSSHGYTF.

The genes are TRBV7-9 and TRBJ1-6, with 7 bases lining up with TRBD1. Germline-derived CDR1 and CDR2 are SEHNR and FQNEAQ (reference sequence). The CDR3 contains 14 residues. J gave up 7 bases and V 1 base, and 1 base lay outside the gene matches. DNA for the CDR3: TGTGCCAGCAGCTTAGACAGGGGAAATTCACCCCTCCACTTT. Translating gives CASSLDRGNSPLHF.

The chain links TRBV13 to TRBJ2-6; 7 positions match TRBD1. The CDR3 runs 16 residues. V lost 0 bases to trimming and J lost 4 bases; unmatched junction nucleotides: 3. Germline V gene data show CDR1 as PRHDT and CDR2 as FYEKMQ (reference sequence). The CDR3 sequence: CASSLGDRSGANVLTF. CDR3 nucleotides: TGTGCCAGCAGCTTAGGGGACAGGTCCGGGGCCAACGTCCTGACTTTC.

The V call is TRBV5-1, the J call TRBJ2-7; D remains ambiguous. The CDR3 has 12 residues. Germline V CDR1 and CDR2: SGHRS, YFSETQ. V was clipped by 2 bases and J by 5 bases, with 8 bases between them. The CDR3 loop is CASSFSFHEQYF. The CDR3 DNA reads TGCGCCAGCAGCTTTTCTTTCCACGAGCAGTACTTC.

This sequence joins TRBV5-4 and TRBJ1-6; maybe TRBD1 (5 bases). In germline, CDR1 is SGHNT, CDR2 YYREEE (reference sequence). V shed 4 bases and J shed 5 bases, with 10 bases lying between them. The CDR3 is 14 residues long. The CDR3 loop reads CASSRQGNNSPLHF. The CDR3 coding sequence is TGTGCCAGCAGCCGCCAGGGAAATAATTCACCCCTCCACTTT.

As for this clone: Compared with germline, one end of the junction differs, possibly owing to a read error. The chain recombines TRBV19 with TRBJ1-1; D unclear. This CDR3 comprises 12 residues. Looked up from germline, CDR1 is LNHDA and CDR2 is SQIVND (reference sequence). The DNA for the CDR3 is TGTGCCAGTAGTATTGGGTCCACTAAAGCTTTCTTT. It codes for CASSIGSTKAFF. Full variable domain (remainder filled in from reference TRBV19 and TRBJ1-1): DGGITQSPKYLFRKEGQNVTLSCEQNLNHDAMYWYRQDPGQGLRLIYYSQIVNDFQKGDIAEGYSVSREKKESFPLTVTSAQKNPTAFYLCASSIGSTKAFFGQGTRLTVV.

CDR3 in DNA: TGCGCCAGCAGTCGACAGGGTGAGGACACTGAAGCTTTCTTT. This gives the protein CASSRQGEDTEAFF. The rearrangement uses TRBV5-1 and TRBJ1-1; 7 nucleotides agree with TRBD1. CDR3 length: 14 residues. Trimming took 5 bases from V and 3 from J; bases not matched to a gene: 7. Germline-derived CDR1 and CDR2 are SGHRS and YFSETQ.

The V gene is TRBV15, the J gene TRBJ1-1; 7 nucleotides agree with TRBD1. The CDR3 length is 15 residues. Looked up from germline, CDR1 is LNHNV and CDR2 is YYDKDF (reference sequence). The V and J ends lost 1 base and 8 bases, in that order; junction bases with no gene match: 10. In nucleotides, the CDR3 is TGTGCCACCAGCAGAGGGGGGACAGCCGGCCGGGAAGCTTTCTTT. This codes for CATSRGGTAGREAFF. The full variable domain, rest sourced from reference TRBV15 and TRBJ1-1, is DAMVIQNPRYQVTQFGKPVTLSCSQTLNHNVMYWYQQKSSQAPKLLFHYYDKDFNNEADTPDNFQSRRPNTSFCFLDIRSPGLGDTAMYLCATSRGGTAGREAFFGQGTRLTVV.

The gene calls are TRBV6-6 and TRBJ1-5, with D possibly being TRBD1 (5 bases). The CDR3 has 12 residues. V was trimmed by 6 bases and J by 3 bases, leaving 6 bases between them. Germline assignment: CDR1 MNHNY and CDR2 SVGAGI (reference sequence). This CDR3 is CASRDNNQPQHF. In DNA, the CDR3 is TGTGCCAGCAGGGACAACAATCAGCCCCAGCATTTT.

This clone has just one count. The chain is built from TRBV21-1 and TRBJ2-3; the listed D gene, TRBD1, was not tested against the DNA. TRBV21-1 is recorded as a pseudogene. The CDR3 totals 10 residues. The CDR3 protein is CASPADTQYF. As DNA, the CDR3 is TGTGCCAGCCCAGCAGATACGCAGTATTTT.

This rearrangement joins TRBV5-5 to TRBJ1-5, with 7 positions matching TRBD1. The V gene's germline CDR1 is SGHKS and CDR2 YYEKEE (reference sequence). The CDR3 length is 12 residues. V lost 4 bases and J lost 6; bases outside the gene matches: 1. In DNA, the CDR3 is TGTGCCAGCAGCGGGGACAGTCAGCCCCAGCATTTT. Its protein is CASSGDSQPQHF.

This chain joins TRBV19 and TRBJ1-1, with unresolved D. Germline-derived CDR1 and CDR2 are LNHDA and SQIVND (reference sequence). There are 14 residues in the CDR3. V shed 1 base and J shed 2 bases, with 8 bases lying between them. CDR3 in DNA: TGTGCCAGTAGTATAGTCGGAGCTAACACTGAAGCTTTCTTT. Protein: CASSIVGANTEAFF.

CDR3 sequence (DNA): TGTGCCAGCTCACCACTATCAAGCAGCGCTGAAGCTTTCTTT. It specifies CASSPLSSSAEAFF. The chain recombines TRBV18 with TRBJ1-1; D call uncertain. The CDR3 runs 14 residues. V lost 1 base to trimming and J lost 6 bases, with 12 bases between them. Looked up from germline, CDR1 is KGHSH and CDR2 is LQKENI.

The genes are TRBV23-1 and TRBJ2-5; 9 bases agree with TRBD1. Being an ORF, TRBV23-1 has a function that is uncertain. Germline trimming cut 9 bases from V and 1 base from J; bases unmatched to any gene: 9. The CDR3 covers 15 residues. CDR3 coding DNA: TGCGCCAGGATCCCGGACAGGGGTGGCCAAGAGACCCAGTACTTC. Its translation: CARIPDRGGQETQYF.

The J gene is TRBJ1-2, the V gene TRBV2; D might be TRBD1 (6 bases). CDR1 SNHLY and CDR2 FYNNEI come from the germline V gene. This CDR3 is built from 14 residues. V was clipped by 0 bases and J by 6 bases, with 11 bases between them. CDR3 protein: CASSEALRGNGYTF. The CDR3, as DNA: TGTGCCAGCAGTGAAGCGCTCAGGGGCAATGGCTACACCTTC.

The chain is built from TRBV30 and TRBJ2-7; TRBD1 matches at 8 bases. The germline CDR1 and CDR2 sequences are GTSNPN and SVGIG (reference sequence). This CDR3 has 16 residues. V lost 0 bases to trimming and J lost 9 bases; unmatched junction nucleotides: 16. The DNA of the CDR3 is TGTGCCTGGAGTGTAGGTCCGGGACAGGATAGATTGGGGCAGTACTTC. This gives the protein CAWSVGPGQDRLGQYF. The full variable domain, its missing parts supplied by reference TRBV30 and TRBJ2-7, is SQTIHQWPATLVQPVGSPLSLECTVEGTSNPNLYWYRQAAGRGLQLLFYSVGIGQISSEVPQNLSASRPQDRQFILSSKKLLLSDSGFYLCAWSVGPGQDRLGQYFGPGTRLTVT.

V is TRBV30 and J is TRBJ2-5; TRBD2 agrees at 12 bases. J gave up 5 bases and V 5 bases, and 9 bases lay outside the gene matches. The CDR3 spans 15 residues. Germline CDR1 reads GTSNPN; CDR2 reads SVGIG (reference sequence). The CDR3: CAWELAGGPGETQYF. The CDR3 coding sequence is TGTGCCTGGGAACTAGCGGGGGGCCCAGGGGAGACCCAGTACTTC.

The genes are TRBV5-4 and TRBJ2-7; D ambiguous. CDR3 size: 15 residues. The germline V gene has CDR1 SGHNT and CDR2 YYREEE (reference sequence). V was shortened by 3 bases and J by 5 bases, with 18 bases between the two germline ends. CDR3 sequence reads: CASSSPGTLKDEQYF. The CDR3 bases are TGTGCCAGCAGCTCCCCCGGCACACTAAAGGACGAGCAGTACTTC.